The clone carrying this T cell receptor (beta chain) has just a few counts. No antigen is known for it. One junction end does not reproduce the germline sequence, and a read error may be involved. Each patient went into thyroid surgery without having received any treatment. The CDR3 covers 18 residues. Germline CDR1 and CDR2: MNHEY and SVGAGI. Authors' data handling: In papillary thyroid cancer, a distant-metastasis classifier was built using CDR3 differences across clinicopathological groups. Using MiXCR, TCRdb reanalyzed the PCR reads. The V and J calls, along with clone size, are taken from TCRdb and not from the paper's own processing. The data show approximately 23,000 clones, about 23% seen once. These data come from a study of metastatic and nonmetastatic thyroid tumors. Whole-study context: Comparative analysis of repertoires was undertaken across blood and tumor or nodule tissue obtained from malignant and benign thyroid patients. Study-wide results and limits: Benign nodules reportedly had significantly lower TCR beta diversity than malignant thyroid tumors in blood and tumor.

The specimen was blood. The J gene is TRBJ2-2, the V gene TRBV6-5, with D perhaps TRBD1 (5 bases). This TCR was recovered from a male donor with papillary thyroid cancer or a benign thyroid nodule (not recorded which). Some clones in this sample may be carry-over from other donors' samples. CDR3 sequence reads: CASSYMDTGPANTVELFF. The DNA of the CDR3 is TGTGCCAGCAGTTACATGGACACCGGGCCGGCGAACACCGTGGAGCTGTTTTTT.